This T cell receptor (beta chain) was observed in a study of human T cells and chemical hapten exposure. Study-level information: Weekly scalp doses of diphenylcyclopropenone were given to patients during the approximately 26-week study. Alopecia areata, totalis or universalis was found in mostly female patients.

Study conclusions and caveats: TCRs above 1 in 1000 frequency did not change with DPC sensitization.

V was pared by 6 bases and J by 0 bases, with 10 bases of the junction left unmatched. Germline loops: CDR1 MNHEY, CDR2 SVGAGI. The CDR3 runs to 17 residues. Per the study methods: Sample TCR totals centred on a median of 95,638, ranging roughly 23,224 to 700,000. TCRdb processed the RACE reads anew with MiXCR; each CDR3 protein has one entry. None of the V and J calls come from the authors' own analysis; TCRdb made them. Of 180,000 or so distinct CDR3 sequences listed, around 15% are singletons. Time point described: patch test 1, 2 weeks after DPC sensitization. The treatment here: therapeutic diphenylcyclopropenone sensitization with weekly scalp DPC. For this clonotype: Its target is not known.

This chain connects TRBV6-5 to TRBJ2-2; TRBD1 matches 7 bases. The specimen was whole blood, collected in connection with sensitization to the hapten diphenylcyclopropenone (DPC). The sequence derives from a woman in her twenties or thirties with alopecia areata. Some clones in this sample may be carry-over from other donors' samples. The CDR3 sequence is CASRYGQELANTGELFF. The CDR3 DNA follows: TGTGCCAGCAGATATGGACAGGAGCTCGCGAACACCGGGGAGCTGTTTTTT.